A single sample is the source of the 26 T cell receptor beta chains below, sequenced in a study of shared clonotypes between healthy human individuals. Data came from immunoSEQ multiplex PCR; TCRdb stores just in-frame clones and leaves some out. The repertoire holds about 960,000 clones, about 80% seen once, with around 1.4% in the top ten. The sequencing input was memory CD4+ T cells sorted from blood. The subset is: CD45RA-negative fraction. The receptors come from a man aged 18 to 30 in good health.

The V gene is TRBV29-1, the J gene TRBJ2-3, with D perhaps TRBD1 or TRBD2 (5 bases each). Trimming pared 3 bases from V and 0 bases from J, leaving 16 bases between. In germline, CDR1 is SQVTM, CDR2 ANQGSEA. This CDR3 is built from 16 residues. CDR3 amino acids: CSVEPSGRGSTDTQYF. DNA of the CDR3: TGCAGCGTTGAGCCGTCGGGAAGGGGAAGCACAGATACGCAGTATTTT.

The chain joins TRBV27 to TRBJ1-6; D is unresolved. The germline V and J ends were trimmed by 6 bases and 4 bases, with 7 bases remaining between them. The CDR3 is 13 amino acids. CDR1 is MNHEY, CDR2 SMNVEV, per germline (reference sequence). CDR3 region: CASRTEYNSPLHF. The CDR3 region has the DNA TGTGCCAGCAGGACGGAATATAATTCACCCCTCCACTTT.

The V and J genes are TRBV30 and TRBJ1-2; D remains ambiguous. V gave up 2 bases and J gave up 0 bases, with 10 bases separating them. CDR3 length equals 14 residues. CDR1 and CDR2 (germline): GTSNPN, SVGIG (reference sequence). CDR3 in DNA: TGTGCCTGGAGTAGTGGGAGAACTAACTATGGCTACACCTTC. Residues: CAWSSGRTNYGYTF.

The genes are TRBV7-9 and TRBJ2-2, with D possibly being TRBD2 (6 bases). Germline V gene sequence: CDR1 SEHNR, CDR2 FQNEAQ (reference sequence). This CDR3 comprises 18 residues. V lost 0 bases to trimming and J lost 3 bases, with 17 bases between them. In nucleotides, the CDR3 is TGTGCCAGCAGCTTAGCGTGGAGGGCCCACGAAGACACCGGGGAGCTGTTTTTT. Its protein is CASSLAWRAHEDTGELFF.

Turning to this clone: The same CDR3 is also encoded by other DNA sequences in this sample. The chain combines TRBV28 with TRBJ2-5; TRBD2 matches at 10 bases. CDR1 and CDR2 (germline): MDHEN, SYDVKM. This CDR3 comprises 14 residues. Trimming removed 6 bases from V and 5 bases from J; junction bases left unmatched: 6. In DNA form, the CDR3 reads TGTGCCAGCAGAGCTAGCGGGGGCGGGGAGACCCAGTACTTC. Its translation is CASRASGGGETQYF.

This clone was seen a few times. The chain combines TRBV5-6 with TRBJ1-1; the D gene is possibly TRBD1 (6 bases). V lost 4 bases and J 7 bases, leaving 8 bases between the germline ends. The germline V gene encodes CDR1 SGHDT and CDR2 YYEEEE. The CDR3 sequence is 11 residues long. The CDR3: CASSLTGEAFF. The CDR3 DNA is TGTGCCAGCAGCCTGACAGGTGAAGCTTTCTTT. Drawing the rest from reference TRBV5-6 and TRBJ1-1, the complete variable domain is DAGVTQSPTHLIKTRGQQVTLRCSPKSGHDTVSWYQQALGQGPQFIFQYYEEEERQRGNFPDRFSGHQFPNYSSELNVNALLLGDSALYLCASSLTGEAFFGQGTRLTVV.

This chain joins TRBV6-1 and TRBJ1-6; a possible D gene is TRBD1 (5 bases). Deletions cut 6 bases from V and 7 bases from J, with 13 bases between. The CDR3 totals 14 residues. Per germline, CDR1 MNHNS and CDR2 SASEGT. The CDR3 DNA follows: TGTGCCAGCAGCATCTCTCGGGGCAATTCACCCCTCCACTTT. Protein sequence: CASSISRGNSPLHF.

The DNA for the CDR3 is TGTGCCAGCAGTAAAGGCCCCACCCAAAGCTCCTACGAGCAGTACTTC. Protein: CASSKGPTQSSYEQYF. The V gene is TRBV6-1, the J gene TRBJ2-7; D is ambiguous. This CDR3 spans 16 amino acids. V was clipped by 5 bases and J by 0 bases, with 17 bases between them. CDR1 MNHNS and CDR2 SASEGT come from the germline V gene.

The chain couples TRBV9 to TRBJ1-4; D gene unclear. CDR1 SGDLS and CDR2 YYNGEE come from the germline V gene. V was cut by 4 bases and J by 8 bases, with 15 bases left in between. CDR3 length: 14 residues. The CDR3 bases are TGTGCCAGCAGCCCAGGCGGGTCGAGCGAAAAACTGTTTTTT. Translating it yields CASSPGGSSEKLFF.

The V call is TRBV5-4, the J call TRBJ1-1, with a weak D call TRBD1 (5 bases). This CDR3 is 14 amino acids long. Trimming took off 4 bases at V and 1 base at J, with 11 bases between the two ends. The germline CDR1 and CDR2 sequences are SGHNT and YYREEE (reference sequence). CDR3 DNA: TGTGCCAGCAGCGTCGAGGGGACGAACACTGAAGCTTTCTTT. Protein sequence: CASSVEGTNTEAFF.

J is TRBJ2-3 and V is TRBV15; D unclear. Germline CDR1 LNHNV, CDR2 YYDKDF (reference sequence). This CDR3 comprises 13 residues. V lost 7 bases and J 3 bases, leaving 11 bases between the germline ends. The CDR3 nucleotides read TGTGCCACCATCGATAGCTTAACAGATACGCAGTATTTT. This codes for CATIDSLTDTQYF.

This sequence joins TRBV19 and TRBJ2-7, with D perhaps matching TRBD2 (5 bases). Germline lookup yields CDR1 LNHDA and CDR2 SQIVND (reference sequence). Trimming shortened V by 5 bases and J by 3 bases, and 8 bases separated the two germline ends. The CDR3 sequence is 12 residues long. The CDR3 bases are TGTGCCAGTAGTGGCCGGGACTACGAGCAGTACTTC. Translated: CASSGRDYEQYF.

This chain joins TRBV30 and TRBJ2-3; the D gene could be TRBD1 or TRBD2 (5 bases each). The V and J ends lost 2 bases and 1 base respectively, with 16 bases between them. The V gene's germline CDR1 is GTSNPN and CDR2 SVGIG (reference sequence). The CDR3 is 16 residues long. CDR3 DNA: TGTGCCTGGAGTCAACCACTCCGGGGCCGCACAGATACGCAGTATTTT. Its translation is CAWSQPLRGRTDTQYF.

J is TRBJ2-2 and V is TRBV2; TRBD1 aligns across 11 bases. The CDR3 has 15 amino acids. The trim removed 9 bases at V and 2 bases at J, leaving 5 bases unmatched. CDR1 is SNHLY, CDR2 FYNNEI, per germline. CDR3 residues: CASVGQGANTGELFF. In DNA, the CDR3 is TGTGCCAGTGTCGGACAGGGGGCCAACACCGGGGAGCTGTTTTTT.

The V gene is TRBV10-3, the J gene TRBJ2-7; D perhaps matches TRBD2 (6 bases). The CDR3 extends over 14 amino acids. Trimming removed 3 bases at V and 2 bases at J, with 11 bases between. Germline V gives CDR1 ENHRY, CDR2 SYGVKD. The CDR3: CAISDTPGAYEQYF. The CDR3 DNA reads TGTGCCATCAGTGACACTCCGGGGGCCTACGAGCAGTACTTC.

This clone showed up just a few times. V usage is TRBV4-1 and J usage is TRBJ2-3, with D possibly matching TRBD1 (6 bases). CDR1 is MGHRA, CDR2 YSYEKL, per germline. V was shortened by 0 bases and J by 2 bases, with 15 bases between the two germline ends. The CDR3 extends over 17 amino acids. The CDR3 DNA reads as TGCGCCAGCAGCCAAGATATGTGGACAGACACCACAGATACGCAGTATTTT. Translating gives CASSQDMWTDTTDTQYF.

This clone was counted a single time. This rearrangement joins TRBV7-9 to TRBJ2-1; 9 bases are shared with TRBD2. This CDR3 has 13 residues. The germline CDR1 and CDR2 sequences are SEHNR and FQNEAQ (reference sequence). J was trimmed by 7 bases and V by 3 bases; bases with no gene match: 1. The CDR3 protein is CASSFTSGNEQFF. CDR3 nucleotide sequence: TGTGCCAGCAGCTTTACTAGCGGGAATGAGCAGTTCTTC.

The chain carries TRBV12-5 and TRBJ2-3; D gene unclear. The CDR3 sequence is 11 residues long. The V gene lost 8 bases and the J gene lost 0 bases, with 3 bases spanning the gap. In germline, CDR1 is LGHNT, CDR2 FRNRAP. The DNA of the CDR3 is TGTGCTAGTAGTAGCACAGATACGCAGTATTTT. Translated: CASSSTDTQYF.

Details on this clone: An end of the junction differs from the germline gene, which may be a read error. The chain carries TRBV5-1 and TRBJ2-3; 7 positions match TRBD1. The CDR3 runs 14 residues. Per germline, CDR1 SGHRS and CDR2 YFSETQ. The CDR3 reads CASNLGTAFDTQYF. In nucleotides, the CDR3 is TGCGCCAGCAACTTGGGGACAGCCTTTGACACGCAGTATTTT.

The J gene is TRBJ2-5, the V gene TRBV9; weak D call: TRBD2 (6 bases). Germline CDR1 and CDR2: SGDLS and YYNGEE. V was trimmed by 4 bases and J by 1 base, leaving 20 bases between them. The CDR3 covers 17 residues. The CDR3 coding sequence is TGTGCCAGCAGCCCCCCTGGGTCTAGCGATTTCCAAGAGACCCAGTACTTC. Protein: CASSPPGSSDFQETQYF.

This clone was seen a handful of times. The chain couples TRBV5-4 to TRBJ1-5; D is possibly TRBD1 (5 bases). The ends were cut back, 10 bases at V and 0 bases at J, with 17 bases in the middle. Germline values: CDR1 SGHNT, CDR2 YYREEE (reference sequence). The length of the CDR3 is 15 residues. As DNA, the CDR3 is TGTGCCGTCCGACAGTGGGGCTATAGCAATCAGCCCCAGCATTTT. Translation gives CAVRQWGYSNQPQHF.

The gene calls are TRBV6-5 and TRBJ2-5; TRBD2 matches at 8 bases. Germline CDR1 and CDR2: MNHEY and SVGAGI. The CDR3 has 13 amino acids. V shed 6 bases, J shed 5 bases, and the junction held 5 bases outside the gene matches. This chain's CDR3 is CASSGGLVETQYF. The CDR3 coding sequence is TGTGCCAGCAGCGGGGGACTAGTCGAGACCCAGTACTTC.

The genes are TRBV27 and TRBJ1-1; D call uncertain. This CDR3 has 13 amino acids. Looked up from germline, CDR1 is MNHEY and CDR2 is SMNVEV (reference sequence). The V end was cut by 5 bases, the J end by 3 bases, with 10 bases between. CDR3 amino acids: CASSLRRDTEAFF. The CDR3 DNA reads as TGTGCCAGCAGTCTCCGACGGGACACTGAAGCTTTCTTT.

The J gene is TRBJ1-1, the V gene TRBV6-1, with D possibly TRBD1 on 6 matching bases. The germline CDR1 and CDR2 sequences are MNHNS and SASEGT. The CDR3 length is 11 residues. Trimming took 7 bases from V and 8 from J, leaving 11 bases between them. The CDR3 DNA follows: TGTGCCAGCACTCACGGGACAGAAGCTTTCTTT. Translation: CASTHGTEAFF.

The chain has TRBV2 and TRBJ1-1; weak D call: TRBD1 (6 bases). The V end was cut by 3 bases, the J end by 5 bases, with 10 bases between. The CDR3 loop spans 13 amino acids. Germline CDR1 is SNHLY and CDR2 is FYNNEI. The CDR3 reads CASSDTGRTEAFF. DNA for the CDR3: TGTGCCAGCAGTGACACAGGGCGAACTGAAGCTTTCTTT.

The chain joins TRBV4-3 to TRBJ1-3; D ambiguous. Trimming left V 4 bases short and J 4 bases short, with 20 bases between. The CDR3 runs to 17 residues. Per germline, CDR1 LGHNA and CDR2 YSLEER. CDR3 DNA: TGCGCCAGCAGCCCGTCCGCGGGTCAGGTTGACGGAAACACCATATATTTT. As protein: CASSPSAGQVDGNTIYF.